This TCR beta chain was recovered during a study of T cells in Graves' hyperthyroidism and ophthalmopathy. On the study more broadly: Blood from the periphery was taken at initial diagnosis, before any treatment.

Newly diagnosed hyperthyroidism, duration under 2 months, in patients aged 18 to 65. It was RNA transcripts that yielded the amplified TCR beta CDR3 regions. The TCR CDR3 first-round RT-PCR relied on the HTBI primer set. TCRdb passed the multiplex PCR reads through MiXCR, listing each CDR3 protein once. The table shows 450,000 to 650,000 distinct CDR3 sequences, with around 21% occurring only once. The CDR3 is made up of 17 amino acids. Germline V gene sequence: CDR1 MDHEN, CDR2 SYDVKM. Losses at the gene ends were 6 bases for V and 4 bases for J; bases not matched to a gene: 12. This sequence originates from a man aged 18 to 35 with Graves' hyperthyroidism. The rearrangement joins TRBV28 to TRBJ1-5; 10 bases fit TRBD1. The sequenced sample consisted of blood. CDR3 nucleotide sequence: TGTGCCAGCAGGCTAGGGGGGGGACAGGGGCAAAATCAGCCCCAGCATTTT. Translated: CASRLGGGQGQNQPQHF. Based on the CDR3 plus reference TRBV28 and TRBJ1-5, the full variable domain is DVKVTQSSRYLVKRTGEKVFLECVQDMDHENMFWYRQDPGLGLRLIYFSYDVKMKEKGDIPEGYSVSREKKERFSLILESASTNQTSMYLCASRLGGGQGQNQPQHFGDGTRLSIL.